These 32 T cell receptor beta chains came from one sample sequenced in a study of CD8 T cells in ankylosing spondylitis. TCRdb recomputed calls from the 5' RACE reads with MiXCR, one row per CDR3 protein. The sample lists 250,000 to 400,000 distinct CDR3 sequences, roughly 10% occurring once. The specimen was blood, either unsorted or a sorted T cell fraction (not recorded which). The receptor set was obtained from a female donor with ankylosing spondylitis or in good health (not recorded which).

This clonotype was recorded many times. The V call is TRBV6-1, the J call TRBJ1-6; the D gene is possibly TRBD1 (5 bases). The CDR3 contains 14 residues. The ends were cut back, 6 bases at V and 7 bases at J, with 13 bases in the middle. Germline V gene data show CDR1 as MNHNS and CDR2 as SASEGT. The CDR3 is CASRPTGGNSPLHF. The CDR3, as DNA: TGTGCCAGCAGGCCGACGGGGGGAAATTCACCCCTCCACTTT.

This clonotype was detected ten times or more. The J gene is TRBJ1-2, the V gene TRBV20-1; no definite D call. The CDR3 sequence is 11 residues long. V was trimmed by 7 bases and J by 5 bases, leaving 11 bases between them. Germline loops: CDR1 DFQATT, CDR2 SNEGSKA (reference sequence). Written as DNA, the CDR3 is TGCAGTGGACTGGCAGCGTATGGCTACACCTTC. Its protein is CSGLAAYGYTF.

This clonotype was found many times. The V gene is TRBV10-3, the J gene TRBJ1-1, with a weak D call TRBD1 (5 bases). Germline V gene lookup returns CDR1 ENHRY and CDR2 SYGVKD. V was clipped by 3 bases and J by 4 bases, with 9 bases between them. This CDR3 has 13 amino acids. The DNA of the CDR3 is TGTGCCATCAGTGAATTCGGGGGCACTGAAGCTTTCTTT. This codes for CAISEFGGTEAFF.

The table lists this clonotype with many counts. This chain connects TRBV7-8 to TRBJ2-7; D unresolved. V was clipped by 0 bases and J by 0 bases, with 18 bases between them. Germline V gene data show CDR1 as SGHVS and CDR2 as FQNEAQ. This CDR3 comprises 18 residues. CDR3 in amino acids: CASSLAPPAGPSSYEQYF. CDR3 DNA sequence: TGTGCCAGCAGCTTAGCCCCGCCGGCAGGCCCTAGCTCCTACGAGCAGTACTTC.

This clonotype was detected ten times or more. The V gene is TRBV6-1, the J gene TRBJ2-7; the D is unclear. CDR1 MNHNS and CDR2 SASEGT come from the germline V gene. The ends were cut back, 3 bases at V and 2 bases at J, with 5 bases in the middle. This CDR3 comprises 12 residues. The CDR3 reads CASSDYTYEQYF. CDR3 sequence (DNA): TGTGCCAGCAGTGACTACACCTACGAGCAGTACTTC.

The sample holds a few counts of this clonotype. The rearrangement uses TRBV5-5 and TRBJ1-4; TRBD1 might be the D (5 bases). V lost 1 base to trimming and J lost 3 bases, with 13 bases between them. The CDR3 contains 16 residues. The V gene's germline CDR1 is SGHKS and CDR2 YYEKEE (reference sequence). The CDR3 DNA follows: TGTGCCAGCAGCTTGAGTAGGCAGGGCTCTAATGAAAAACTGTTTTTT. This translates into CASSLSRQGSNEKLFF.

With regard to this clonotype: This sequence may be a read error, since a much larger clone differs from it by one base. This CDR3 fails to terminate in the conserved phenylalanine or tryptophan, so it likely reflects a read error. This sequence joins TRBV7-9 and TRBJ2-7; D gene uncertain. Trimming pared 4 bases from V and 5 bases from J, leaving 18 bases between. The CDR3 contains 15 residues. From germline, CDR1 is SEHNR and CDR2 FQNEAQ (reference sequence). This CDR3 is CASSSPISIFHEQYL. The DNA of the CDR3 is TGTGCCAGCAGCTCCCCCATCAGTATCTTCCACGAGCAGTACTTA.

This clonotype was observed at least ten times. The chain has TRBV5-1 and TRBJ2-2, with a possible D match to TRBD2 (5 bases). V shed 6 bases and J shed 5 bases, with 11 bases lying between them. Germline V gene data show CDR1 as SGHRS and CDR2 as YFSETQ. This CDR3 is 13 amino acids long. CDR3 loop: CASKTSGTGELFF. The CDR3 DNA is TGCGCCAGCAAAACCAGCGGAACCGGGGAGCTGTTTTTT.

This clonotype occurred a few times. V gene TRBV7-2 combines with J gene TRBJ1-1, with 7 bases that match TRBD1. CDR3 length: 13 residues. Germline CDR1 SGHTA, CDR2 FQGNSA. V gave up 6 bases and J gave up 8 bases; unmatched junction bases: 9. CDR3 bases: TGTGCCAGCAGAACGGGGACAGCCACAGAAGCTTTCTTT. This translates into CASRTGTATEAFF.

This clonotype has at least ten counts. DNA of the CDR3: TGCAGTGCTACTCAGACAGTGTATAGCAATCAGCCCCAGCATTTT. Its protein is CSATQTVYSNQPQHF. The chain joins TRBV20-1 to TRBJ1-5; D perhaps matches TRBD1 (5 bases). The CDR3 has 15 amino acids. Looked up from germline, CDR1 is DFQATT and CDR2 is SNEGSKA (reference sequence). V was cut by 4 bases and J by 0 bases, with 13 bases left in between.

This clonotype was seen a handful of times. The chain couples TRBV7-2 to TRBJ1-5, with 8 bases identical to TRBD1. The V gene's germline CDR1 is SGHTA and CDR2 FQGNSA. The CDR3 has 16 residues. With V trimmed by 1 base and J by 2 bases, 4 bases remained unmatched. CDR3 bases: TGTGCCAGCAGCTTAGGGGGGGACAGGCGCAATCAGCCCCAGCATTTT. Translating it yields CASSLGGDRRNQPQHF.

The CDR3 DNA reads TGCGCCAGCAGCTTCGGAATAGCGGGAGGGGGGAATGAGCAGTTCTTC. It encodes CASSFGIAGGGNEQFF. This chain uses TRBV5-1 with TRBJ2-1; the match to TRBD2 covers 11 bases. The CDR3 runs to 16 residues. From germline, CDR1 is SGHRS and CDR2 YFSETQ. V lost 2 bases to trimming and J lost 7 bases; unmatched junction nucleotides: 8. Full variable domain (outside the CDR3, taken from reference TRBV5-1 and TRBJ2-1): KAGVTQTPRYLIKTRGQQVTLSCSPISGHRSVSWYQQTPGQGLQFLFEYFSETQRNKGNFPGRFSGRQFSNSRSEMNVSTLELGDSALYLCASSFGIAGGGNEQFFGPGTRLTVL.

The chain joins TRBV6-1 to TRBJ2-2; either TRBD1 or TRBD2 may fit D (5 bases each). Trimming took off 6 bases at V and 6 bases at J, with 11 bases between the two ends. There are 13 residues in the CDR3. CDR1 is MNHNS, CDR2 SASEGT, per germline. The CDR3 nucleotides read TGTGCCAGCAGCCAAAGGGGAGCCGGGGAGCTGTTTTTT. Translated: CASSQRGAGELFF.

This clonotype was seen ten or more times. The chain uses TRBV20-1 and TRBJ2-3, with a weak D call TRBD2 (5 bases). V was clipped by 6 bases and J by 5 bases, with 9 bases between them. Per the germline V gene, CDR1 is DFQATT and CDR2 is SNEGSKA (reference sequence). This CDR3 is 11 amino acids long. In nucleotides, the CDR3 is TGCAGTGCCAGTCGGGGAGATACGCAGTATTTT. It is translated as CSASRGDTQYF.

The V and J genes are TRBV5-1 and TRBJ2-3; the D is unclear. Trimming shortened V by 2 bases and J by 4 bases, and 11 bases separated the two germline ends. The CDR3 is made up of 14 amino acids. From germline, CDR1 is SGHRS and CDR2 YFSETQ. The CDR3 DNA sequence: TGCGCCAGCAGCTTCCCCCAAGGCGCAGATACGCAGTATTTT. Protein sequence: CASSFPQGADTQYF.

This clonotype has ten or more counts. This sequence joins TRBV15 and TRBJ2-7; D is ambiguous. Germline loops: CDR1 LNHNV, CDR2 YYDKDF (reference sequence). The ends were cut back, 0 bases at V and 2 bases at J, with 8 bases in the middle. The CDR3 is 14 amino acids. The CDR3 DNA reads TGTGCCACCAGCAGAGAAGTAGGTACCTACGAGCAGTACTTC. Amino acid sequence: CATSREVGTYEQYF.

This clonotype showed up many times. This chain links TRBV7-9 with TRBJ2-7; 8 positions match TRBD2. The CDR3 runs to 13 residues. Looked up from germline, CDR1 is SEHNR and CDR2 is FQNEAQ (reference sequence). The junction had 7 bases not matched to a gene; V was cut back by 5 bases and J by 7 bases. The CDR3 sequence: CASSPPGGWEQYF. In DNA form, the CDR3 reads TGTGCCAGCAGCCCACCGGGAGGGTGGGAGCAGTACTTC.

The J gene is TRBJ1-5, the V gene TRBV30; no clear D gene. CDR3 size: 12 residues. Germline loops: CDR1 GTSNPN, CDR2 SVGIG (reference sequence). V shed 2 bases and J shed 5 bases, with 7 bases lying between them. Here the CDR3 reads CAWSPQDQPQHF. For the CDR3, the DNA is TGTGCCTGGAGTCCCCAGGATCAGCCCCAGCATTTT.

This clonotype was recorded many times. The V gene is TRBV20-1, the J gene TRBJ1-2; TRBD1 matches 9 bases. Germline V CDR1 and CDR2: DFQATT, SNEGSKA (reference sequence). This CDR3 has 15 amino acids. With 5 bases clipped from V and 8 bases from J, the junction kept 15 bases outside the gene matches. This chain's CDR3 is CSAGKPGQGTVGYTF. CDR3 in DNA: TGCAGTGCTGGGAAGCCGGGACAGGGTACGGTCGGCTACACCTTC.

This clonotype has at least ten counts. The chain recombines TRBV6-1 with TRBJ2-7, with unresolved D. V lost 7 bases, J lost 1 base, and 11 bases lay in between. This CDR3 is built from 13 residues. Germline V CDR1 and CDR2: MNHNS, SASEGT. This CDR3 is CASKLDGSYEQYF. CDR3 DNA sequence: TGTGCCAGCAAACTGGACGGGTCCTACGAGCAGTACTTC.

A note on this clonotype: This may come from a read error, since a much larger clone is one base off. The J gene is TRBJ2-2, the V gene TRBV5-1, with TRBD1 as a possible D gene (5 bases). Germline CDR1 and CDR2: SGHRS and YFSETQ. The CDR3 runs 15 residues. CDR3 region: CAGSFQQENTGELFF. The CDR3 DNA reads TGCGCCGGCAGCTTTCAACAGGAGAACACCGGGGAGCTGTTTTTT.

There are many counts of this clonotype. This chain uses TRBV11-2 with TRBJ2-6; 13 bases fit TRBD2. Germline V gene lookup returns CDR1 SGHAT and CDR2 FQNNGV. The CDR3 extends over 18 amino acids. J lost 3 bases, V lost 7 bases, and 9 bases had no gene match. Here the CDR3 DNA reads TGTGCCAGCACCCCCACTAGCGGGGGGGCATTTGGGGCCAACGTCCTGACTTTC. Protein sequence: CASTPTSGGAFGANVLTF.

At least ten counts were recorded for this clonotype. CDR3 region: CSARLAGASYNEQFF. The CDR3 DNA sequence: TGCAGTGCTAGACTAGCGGGGGCCTCCTACAATGAGCAGTTCTTC. V gene TRBV20-1 combines with J gene TRBJ2-1, with 10 bases matching TRBD2. CDR1 is DFQATT, CDR2 SNEGSKA, per germline (reference sequence). The CDR3 sequence is 15 residues long. After removal of 2 bases from V and 0 bases from J, the junction contained 1 base not matched to a gene.

The chain combines TRBV5-1 with TRBJ1-1, with TRBD1 identical over 7 bases. With 3 bases clipped from V and 1 base from J, the junction kept 3 bases outside the gene matches. Per the germline V gene, CDR1 is SGHRS and CDR2 is YFSETQ. The CDR3 is made up of 14 amino acids. CDR3 coding DNA: TGCGCCAGCAGCTACGCAGGGGGGAACACTGAAGCTTTCTTT. It encodes CASSYAGGNTEAFF. Using reference TRBV5-1 and TRBJ1-1 for the parts outside the CDR3, the full variable domain is KAGVTQTPRYLIKTRGQQVTLSCSPISGHRSVSWYQQTPGQGLQFLFEYFSETQRNKGNFPGRFSGRQFSNSRSEMNVSTLELGDSALYLCASSYAGGNTEAFFGQGTRLTVV.

The chain links TRBV5-1 to TRBJ1-4; weak D call: TRBD1 (6 bases). The CDR3 is 18 amino acids. V dropped 0 bases and J dropped 2 bases, with 17 bases sitting between them. Germline V gives CDR1 SGHRS, CDR2 YFSETQ. The CDR3 DNA is TGCGCCAGCAGCTTGGCATCCGGGACACGAGCGACTAATGAAAAACTGTTTTTT. It encodes CASSLASGTRATNEKLFF.

This chain joins TRBV28 and TRBJ2-7, with TRBD1 matching over 10 bases. This CDR3 has 12 amino acids. Looked up from germline, CDR1 is MDHEN and CDR2 is SYDVKM. V lost 6 bases to trimming and J lost 9 bases; unmatched junction nucleotides: 5. CDR3: CASSKTGGAQYF. The CDR3 nucleotides are TGTGCCAGCAGCAAGACAGGGGGCGCGCAGTACTTC.

This clonotype occurred a few times. The gene calls are TRBV27 and TRBJ2-7, with 11 bases identical to TRBD1. This CDR3 contains 20 residues. Germline trimming cut 3 bases from V and 0 bases from J; bases unmatched to any gene: 16. Germline CDR1 MNHEY, CDR2 SMNVEV (reference sequence). The CDR3 is CASSLTGQGARGGSSYEQYF. Here the CDR3 DNA reads TGTGCCAGCAGTTTGACAGGACAGGGGGCCCGCGGGGGTAGCTCCTACGAGCAGTACTTC.

Many counts were recorded for this clonotype. V is TRBV9 and J is TRBJ2-3; 8 bases match TRBD1. The V gene's germline CDR1 is SGDLS and CDR2 YYNGEE. The CDR3 consists of 15 residues. V was clipped by 1 base and J by 1 base; unmatched bases: 2. The CDR3 loop is CASSVPGQGTDTQYF. As DNA, the CDR3 is TGTGCCAGCAGCGTACCGGGACAGGGCACAGATACGCAGTATTTT.

Only a few counts were recorded for this clonotype. The V call is TRBV12-3 or TRBV12-4, the J call TRBJ2-1; tentative D call: TRBD2 (7 bases). The length of the CDR3 is 14 residues. V was clipped by 10 bases and J by 9 bases, with 22 bases between them. The chain's CDR3 is CATPGSGRGGEQFF. DNA for the CDR3: TGTGCCACCCCAGGGTCAGGGAGGGGGGGTGAGCAGTTCTTC.

This clonotype was seen ten or more times. This rearrangement joins TRBV5-1 to TRBJ1-6, with a weak D call TRBD1 (6 bases). V lost 1 base and J 0 bases, leaving 26 bases between the germline ends. The CDR3 contains 22 residues. Germline-derived CDR1 and CDR2 are SGHRS and YFSETQ. This CDR3 reads CASSLFDRDTLIGTSYNSPLHF. The CDR3 DNA reads as TGCGCCAGCAGCTTGTTCGACCGGGACACCCTAATAGGGACCTCCTATAATTCACCCCTCCACTTT.

The chain has TRBV12-3 or TRBV12-4 and TRBJ1-2, with 7 bases lining up with TRBD1. CDR3 length equals 15 residues. The V segment lost 4 bases and the J segment 8 bases; nucleotides outside the gene matches: 13. DNA of the CDR3: TGTGCCAGCAGTTCCTCCCCGGACAGGATGTCCGGCTACACCTTC. Its protein product is CASSSSPDRMSGYTF.

This clonotype was counted many times. The rearrangement joins TRBV20-1 to TRBJ2-3; possible D gene TRBD2, 5 bases. Germline-derived CDR1 and CDR2 are DFQATT and SNEGSKA (reference sequence). There are 15 residues in the CDR3. V lost 1 base and J lost 0, with 11 bases in between. The DNA for the CDR3 is TGCAGTGCTAGAGCCTCAGCGGAAAGCACAGATACGCAGTATTTT. Translated: CSARASAESTDTQYF.